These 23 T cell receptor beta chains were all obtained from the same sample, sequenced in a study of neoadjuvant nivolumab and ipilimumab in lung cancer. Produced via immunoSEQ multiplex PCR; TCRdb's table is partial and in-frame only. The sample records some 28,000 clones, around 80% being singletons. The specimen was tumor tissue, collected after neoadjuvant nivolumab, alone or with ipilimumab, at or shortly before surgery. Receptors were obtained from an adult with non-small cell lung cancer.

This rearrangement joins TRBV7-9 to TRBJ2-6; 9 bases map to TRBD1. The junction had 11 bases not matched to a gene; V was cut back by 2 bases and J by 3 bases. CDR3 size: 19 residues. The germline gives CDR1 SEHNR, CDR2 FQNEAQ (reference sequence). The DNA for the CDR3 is TGTGCCAGCAGCTTAAGACCGGGACAGGGTACGGGTGGGGCCAACGTCCTGACTTTC. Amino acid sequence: CASSLRPGQGTGGANVLTF.

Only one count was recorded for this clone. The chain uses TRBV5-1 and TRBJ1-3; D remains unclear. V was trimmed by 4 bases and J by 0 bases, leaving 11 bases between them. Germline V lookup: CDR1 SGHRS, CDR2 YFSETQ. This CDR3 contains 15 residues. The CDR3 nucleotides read TGCGCCAGCAGCCCCGACGGGAGCTCTGGAAACACCATATATTTT. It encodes CASSPDGSSGNTIYF.

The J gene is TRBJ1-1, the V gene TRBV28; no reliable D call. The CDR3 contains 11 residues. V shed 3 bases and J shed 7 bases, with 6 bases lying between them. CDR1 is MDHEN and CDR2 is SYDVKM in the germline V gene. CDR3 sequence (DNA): TGTGCCAGCAGTTTGACAAGTGAAGCTTTCTTT. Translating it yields CASSLTSEAFF.

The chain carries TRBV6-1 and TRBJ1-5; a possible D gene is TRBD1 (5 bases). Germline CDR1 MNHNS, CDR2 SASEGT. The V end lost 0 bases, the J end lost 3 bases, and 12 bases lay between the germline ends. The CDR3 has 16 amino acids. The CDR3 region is CASSEANRQFNQPQHF. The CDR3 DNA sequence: TGTGCCAGCAGTGAAGCTAATCGACAGTTCAATCAGCCCCAGCATTTT.

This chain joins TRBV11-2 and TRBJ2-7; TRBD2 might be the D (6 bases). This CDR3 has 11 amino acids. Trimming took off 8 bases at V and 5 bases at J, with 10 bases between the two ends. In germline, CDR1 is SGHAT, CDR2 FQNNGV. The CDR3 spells CASREWNEQYF. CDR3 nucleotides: TGTGCCAGCCGGGAGTGGAACGAGCAGTACTTC. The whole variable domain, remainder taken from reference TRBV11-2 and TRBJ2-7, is EAGVAQSPRYKIIEKRQSVAFWCNPISGHATLYWYQQILGQGPKLLIQFQNNGVVDDSQLPKDRFSAERLKGVDSTLKIQPAKLEDSAVYLCASREWNEQYFGPGTRLTVT.

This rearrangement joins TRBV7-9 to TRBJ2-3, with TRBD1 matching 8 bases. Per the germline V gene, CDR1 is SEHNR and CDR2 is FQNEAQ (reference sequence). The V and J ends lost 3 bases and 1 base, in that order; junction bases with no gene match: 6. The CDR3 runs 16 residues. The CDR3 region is CASSLNRDRRTDTQYF. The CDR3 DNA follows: TGTGCCAGCAGCTTGAACCGGGACAGGCGCACAGATACGCAGTATTTT.

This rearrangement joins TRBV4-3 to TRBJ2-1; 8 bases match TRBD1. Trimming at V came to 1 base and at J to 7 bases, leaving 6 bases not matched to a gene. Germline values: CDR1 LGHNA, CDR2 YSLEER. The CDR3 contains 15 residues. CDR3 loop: CASSQAGTGQNEQFF. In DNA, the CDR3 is TGCGCCAGCAGCCAAGCCGGGACAGGTCAGAATGAGCAGTTCTTC.

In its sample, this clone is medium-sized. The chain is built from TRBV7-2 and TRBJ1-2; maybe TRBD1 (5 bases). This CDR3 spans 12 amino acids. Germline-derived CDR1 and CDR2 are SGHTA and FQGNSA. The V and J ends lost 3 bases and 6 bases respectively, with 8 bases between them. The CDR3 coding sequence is TGTGCCAGCAGCTTCTCGGGGGATGGCTACACCTTC. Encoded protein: CASSFSGDGYTF.

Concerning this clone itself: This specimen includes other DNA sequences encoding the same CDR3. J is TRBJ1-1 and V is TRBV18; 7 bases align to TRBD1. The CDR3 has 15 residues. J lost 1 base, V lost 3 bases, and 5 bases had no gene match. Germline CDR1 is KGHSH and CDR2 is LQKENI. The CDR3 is CASSPPRGTNTEAFF. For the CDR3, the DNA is TGTGCCAGCTCACCGCCCAGGGGGACGAACACTGAAGCTTTCTTT.

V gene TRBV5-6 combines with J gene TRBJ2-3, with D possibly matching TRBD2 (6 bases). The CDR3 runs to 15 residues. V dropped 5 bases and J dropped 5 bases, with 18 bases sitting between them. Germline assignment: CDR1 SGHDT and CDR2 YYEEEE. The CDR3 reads CASSSPPQGGDTQYF. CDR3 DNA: TGTGCCAGCAGTTCGCCCCCCCAGGGAGGAGATACGCAGTATTTT. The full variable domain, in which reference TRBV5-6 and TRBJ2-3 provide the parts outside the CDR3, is DAGVTQSPTHLIKTRGQQVTLRCSPKSGHDTVSWYQQALGQGPQFIFQYYEEEERQRGNFPDRFSGHQFPNYSSELNVNALLLGDSALYLCASSSPPQGGDTQYFGPGTRLTVL.

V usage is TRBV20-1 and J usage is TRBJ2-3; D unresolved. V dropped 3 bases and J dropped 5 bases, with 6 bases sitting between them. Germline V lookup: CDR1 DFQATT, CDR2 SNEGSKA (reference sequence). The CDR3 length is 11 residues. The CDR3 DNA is TGCAGTGCTAGTCCCCAAGATACGCAGTATTTT. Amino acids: CSASPQDTQYF.

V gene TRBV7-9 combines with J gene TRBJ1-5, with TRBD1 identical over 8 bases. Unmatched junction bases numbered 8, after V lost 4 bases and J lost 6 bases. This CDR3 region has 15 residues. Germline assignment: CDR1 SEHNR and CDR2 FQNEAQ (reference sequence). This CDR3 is CASSSSAGTGQPQHF. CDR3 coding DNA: TGTGCCAGCAGCTCTAGCGCAGGGACAGGTCAGCCCCAGCATTTT.

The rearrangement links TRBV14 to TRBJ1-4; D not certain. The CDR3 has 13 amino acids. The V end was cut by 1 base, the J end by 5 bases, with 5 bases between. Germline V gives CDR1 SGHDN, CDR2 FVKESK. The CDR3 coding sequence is TGTGCCAGCAGCCAAGGACGGAATGAAAAACTGTTTTTT. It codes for CASSQGRNEKLFF.

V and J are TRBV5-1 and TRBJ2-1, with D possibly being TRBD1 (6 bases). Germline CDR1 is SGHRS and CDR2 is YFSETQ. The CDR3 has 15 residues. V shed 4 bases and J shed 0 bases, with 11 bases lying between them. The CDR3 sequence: CASSQGHLSYNEQFF. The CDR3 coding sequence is TGCGCCAGCAGCCAGGGACACCTCTCCTACAATGAGCAGTTCTTC. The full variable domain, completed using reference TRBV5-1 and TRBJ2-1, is KAGVTQTPRYLIKTRGQQVTLSCSPISGHRSVSWYQQTPGQGLQFLFEYFSETQRNKGNFPGRFSGRQFSNSRSEMNVSTLELGDSALYLCASSQGHLSYNEQFFGPGTRLTVL.

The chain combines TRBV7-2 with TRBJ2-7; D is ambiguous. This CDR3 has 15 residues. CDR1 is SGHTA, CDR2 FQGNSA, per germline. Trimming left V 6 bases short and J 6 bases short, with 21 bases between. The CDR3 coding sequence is TGTGCCAGCAGGGAAGGAAGTGTTCCCATCACCGAGCAGTACTTC. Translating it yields CASREGSVPITEQYF. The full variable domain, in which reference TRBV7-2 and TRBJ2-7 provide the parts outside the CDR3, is GAGVSQSPSNKVTEKGKDVELRCDPISGHTALYWYRQSLGQGLEFLIYFQGNSAPDKSGLPSDRFSAERTGGSVSTLTIQRTQQEDSAVYLCASREGSVPITEQYFGPGTRLTVT.

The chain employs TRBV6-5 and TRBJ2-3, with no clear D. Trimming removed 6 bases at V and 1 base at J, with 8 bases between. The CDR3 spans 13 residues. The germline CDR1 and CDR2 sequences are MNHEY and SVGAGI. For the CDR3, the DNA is TGTGCCAGCAGCCAGGTTCGCACAGATACGCAGTATTTT. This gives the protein CASSQVRTDTQYF.

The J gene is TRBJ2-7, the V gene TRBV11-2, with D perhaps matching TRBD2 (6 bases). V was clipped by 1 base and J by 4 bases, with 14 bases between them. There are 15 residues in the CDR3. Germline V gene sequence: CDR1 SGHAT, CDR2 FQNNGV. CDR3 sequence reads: CASSLVASEGYEQYF. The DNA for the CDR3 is TGTGCCAGCAGCTTAGTGGCTAGCGAGGGGTACGAGCAGTACTTC.

CDR3 sequence (DNA): TGTGCCAGCAGTGTCCGGGGGGCGCGAAGCAATCAGCCCCAGCATTTT. Translated: CASSVRGARSNQPQHF. The chain joins TRBV6-1 to TRBJ1-5; possible D gene TRBD1, 6 bases. Germline-derived CDR1 and CDR2 are MNHNS and SASEGT. The CDR3 covers 16 residues. V was shortened by 4 bases and J by 1 base, with 14 bases between the two germline ends.

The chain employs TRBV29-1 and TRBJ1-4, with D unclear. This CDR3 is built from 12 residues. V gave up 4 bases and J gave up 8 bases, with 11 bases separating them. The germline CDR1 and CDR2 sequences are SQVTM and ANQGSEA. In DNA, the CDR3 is TGCAGCGTTGGAGAGACTTGGGAAAAACTGTTTTTT. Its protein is CSVGETWEKLFF.

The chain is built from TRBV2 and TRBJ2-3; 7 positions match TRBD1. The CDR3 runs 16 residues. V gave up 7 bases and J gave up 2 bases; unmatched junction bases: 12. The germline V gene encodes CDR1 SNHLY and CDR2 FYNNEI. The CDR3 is CASNLNTGAYTDTQYF. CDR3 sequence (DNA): TGTGCCAGCAACCTAAATACAGGGGCGTACACAGATACGCAGTATTTT.

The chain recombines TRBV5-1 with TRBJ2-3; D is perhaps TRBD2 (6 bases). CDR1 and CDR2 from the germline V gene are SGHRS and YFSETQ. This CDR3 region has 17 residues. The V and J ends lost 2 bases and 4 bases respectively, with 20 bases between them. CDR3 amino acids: CASSFVGSGGGADTQYF. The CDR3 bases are TGCGCCAGCAGCTTTGTCGGTAGCGGCGGTGGGGCAGATACGCAGTATTTT.

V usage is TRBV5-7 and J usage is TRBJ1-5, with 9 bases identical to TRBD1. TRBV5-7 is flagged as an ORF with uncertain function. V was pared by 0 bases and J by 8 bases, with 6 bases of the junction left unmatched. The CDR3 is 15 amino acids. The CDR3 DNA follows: TGTGCCAGCAGCTTGGCCCACAGGGGGCCCGAGCCCCAGCATTTT. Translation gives CASSLAHRGPEPQHF.

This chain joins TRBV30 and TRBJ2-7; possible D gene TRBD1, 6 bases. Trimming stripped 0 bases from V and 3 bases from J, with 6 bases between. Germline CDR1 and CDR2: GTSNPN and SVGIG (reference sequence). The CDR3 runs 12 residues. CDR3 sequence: CAWSVQGYEQYF. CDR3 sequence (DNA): TGTGCCTGGAGTGTACAGGGCTACGAGCAGTACTTC.